Presented here are 32 T cell receptor beta chains from one specimen sequenced in a study of shared clonotypes between healthy human individuals. Clones were read by immunoSEQ multiplex PCR, and TCRdb kept only the in-frame ones, dropping some. The table shows about 2.4 million clones, with about 92% occurring only once. The sample consisted of naive CD4+ T cells sorted from blood. Subset meaning: CD45RA+ positively selected. Source of these receptors: a man aged 18-30 years in good health.

This chain uses TRBV2 with TRBJ2-1; D gene uncertain. Trimming shortened V by 6 bases and J by 12 bases, and 15 bases separated the two germline ends. Germline assignment: CDR1 SNHLY and CDR2 FYNNEI. The CDR3 is made up of 12 amino acids. The CDR3 DNA follows: TGTGCCAGCAGCCCGACCAGCGAGAGGCAGTTCTTC. Its protein product is CASSPTSERQFF.

The chain couples TRBV21-1 to TRBJ2-3; the table's D call, TRBD2, was not checked against the DNA. TRBV21-1 is marked as a pseudogene. CDR3 length equals 19 residues. The CDR3 nucleotides read TGTGCCAGCAGCAAAGTAGGGAGAAAACTAGAGGTTTTTGCAGATACGCAGTATTTT. Translation: CASSKVGRKLEVFADTQYF.

The rearrangement links TRBV7-2 to TRBJ2-3, with D hard to call. V gave up 2 bases and J gave up 7 bases, with 10 bases separating them. This CDR3 has 13 residues. Germline assignment: CDR1 SGHTA and CDR2 FQGNSA. This CDR3 reads CASSLQTSYTQYF. CDR3 bases: TGTGCCAGCAGCTTACAAACTTCCTATACGCAGTATTTT.

Note on this clone: Distinct nucleotide sequences in the sample also encode this CDR3. In DNA form, the CDR3 reads TGTGCCAGCTCACCGACTAGCGGGAGCTACGAGCAGTACTTC. Translating gives CASSPTSGSYEQYF. The chain carries TRBV18 and TRBJ2-7; 12 nucleotides align to TRBD2. V trimming: 3 bases; J trimming: 3 bases; junction bases outside the gene matches: 0. CDR3 length equals 14 residues. Germline lookup yields CDR1 KGHSH and CDR2 LQKENI.

V and J are TRBV7-3 and TRBJ1-6; D is unresolved. This CDR3 region has 20 residues. V lost 8 bases to trimming and J lost 6 bases, with 32 bases between them. CDR1 and CDR2 (germline): SGHTA, FQGTGA. The CDR3 is CASGYSPGSKKGSGNSPLHF. The CDR3 DNA follows: TGTGCCAGCGGTTATTCTCCGGGATCGAAAAAGGGTTCGGGTAATTCACCCCTCCACTTT.

The chain uses TRBV27 and TRBJ2-2; 8 nucleotides line up with TRBD2. The CDR3 runs to 17 residues. The V gene's germline CDR1 is MNHEY and CDR2 SMNVEV (reference sequence). The J segment lost 4 bases and the V segment lost 3 bases, leaving 10 bases of the junction unmatched. CDR3 bases: TGTGCCAGCAGTTTGGGCGTGATAGCGGGAAGCACCGGGGAGCTGTTTTTT. It yields the protein CASSLGVIAGSTGELFF.

The J gene is TRBJ2-7, the V gene TRBV21-1; TRBD1 reflects the table's D call only, with no check against the DNA. TRBV21-1 is tagged as a pseudogene. This CDR3 comprises 17 residues. The CDR3 DNA reads as TGTGCCAGCAGCGTTCTCCTCGACAGGAGGAGCTCCTACGAGCAGTACTTC. This encodes CASSVLLDRRSSYEQYF.

A remark on this clone: Different DNA sequences within this sample yield the same CDR3. This chain links TRBV30 with TRBJ2-3; D unclear. Germline values: CDR1 GTSNPN, CDR2 SVGIG (reference sequence). Trimming took 2 bases from V and 3 from J, leaving 3 bases between them. The CDR3 is 11 amino acids. CDR3 bases: TGTGCCTGGAGTATAACAGATACGCAGTATTTT. It translates to CAWSITDTQYF.

About this clone: Other nucleotide sequences from this sample produce the same CDR3. The chain uses TRBV9 and TRBJ2-2; D possibly corresponds to TRBD1 (5 bases). Trimming left V 0 bases short and J 0 bases short, with 9 bases between. The CDR3 is 16 residues long. The germline V gene encodes CDR1 SGDLS and CDR2 YYNGEE. This CDR3 reads CASSVGAGPNTGELFF. The CDR3 coding sequence is TGTGCCAGCAGCGTAGGGGCAGGGCCGAACACCGGGGAGCTGTTTTTT.

The gene calls are TRBV27 and TRBJ1-3; D unclear. The J call is uncertain, as TRBJ2-2 better fits the DNA end. Per germline, CDR1 MNHEY and CDR2 SMNVEV (reference sequence). This CDR3 contains 13 residues. The CDR3 DNA reads as TGTGCCAGCAGTTCGGGCCCGGCCGGGGAGCTGTTTTTT. This translates into CASSSGPAGELFF.

The V gene is TRBV6-1, the J gene TRBJ1-5, with D hard to call. The V end lost 6 bases, the J end lost 3 bases, and 12 bases lay between the germline ends. Germline V gives CDR1 MNHNS, CDR2 SASEGT. The length of the CDR3 is 14 residues. The CDR3 coding sequence is TGTGCCAGCAGAGAGACTGGGCTCAATCAGCCCCAGCATTTT. Amino acids: CASRETGLNQPQHF.

The rearrangement uses TRBV4-3 and TRBJ2-1, with D tentatively TRBD1 (6 bases). CDR3 size: 16 residues. Germline lookup yields CDR1 LGHNA and CDR2 YSLEER. Trimming stripped 4 bases from V and 4 bases from J, with 17 bases between. CDR3 DNA: TGCGCCAGCAGCCGGAACCCATCAGGGGAGTACAATGAGCAGTTCTTC. Translated: CASSRNPSGEYNEQFF.

The chain carries TRBV27 and TRBJ2-1; 7 bases match TRBD1. Unmatched junction bases numbered 7, after V lost 2 bases and J lost 3 bases. This CDR3 is built from 16 residues. Germline-derived CDR1 and CDR2 are MNHEY and SMNVEV (reference sequence). The CDR3 coding sequence is TGTGCCAGCAGTTTACGACAGGGCGGCGGCTACAATGAGCAGTTCTTC. Amino acids: CASSLRQGGGYNEQFF.

V is TRBV19 and J is TRBJ2-3; TRBD1 matches at 10 bases. This CDR3 is 14 amino acids long. After removal of 11 bases from V and 4 bases from J, the junction contained 9 bases not matched to a gene. The germline CDR1 and CDR2 sequences are LNHDA and SQIVND (reference sequence). The CDR3 DNA reads as TGTGCCGCAGCAGGGACAGGGGTATCAGATACGCAGTATTTT. Its protein product is CAAAGTGVSDTQYF.

This sequence joins TRBV7-2 and TRBJ2-1, with D perhaps TRBD2 (5 bases). Germline assignment: CDR1 SGHTA and CDR2 FQGNSA. Deletions cut 0 bases from V and 3 bases from J, with 9 bases between. The length of the CDR3 is 15 residues. CDR3 sequence: CASSLAAGHYNEQFF. CDR3 nucleotide sequence: TGTGCCAGCAGCTTAGCCGCGGGTCACTACAATGAGCAGTTCTTC.

The V and J genes are TRBV18 and TRBJ2-5; D unresolved. Deletions cut 0 bases from V and 7 bases from J, with 9 bases between. The CDR3 runs 13 residues. CDR1 is KGHSH, CDR2 LQKENI, per germline. CDR3 sequence: CASSPPSVGTQYF. CDR3 DNA sequence: TGTGCCAGCTCACCACCATCCGTGGGGACCCAGTACTTC. Full variable domain (missing parts from reference TRBV18 and TRBJ2-5): NAGVMQNPRHLVRRRGQEARLRCSPMKGHSHVYWYRQLPEEGLKFMVYLQKENIIDESGMPKERFSAEFPKEGPSILRIQQVVRGDSAAYFCASSPPSVGTQYFGPGTRLLVL.

The chain uses TRBV21-1 and TRBJ1-2; the table assigns TRBD1, which was not confirmed against the DNA. TRBV21-1 is deemed a pseudogene. This CDR3 has 16 residues. CDR3: CASSKGDPGQGNGYTF. The DNA for the CDR3 is TGTGCCAGCAGCAAAGGAGATCCGGGACAGGGTAATGGCTACACCTTC.

This clone was observed a handful of times. This sequence joins TRBV7-2 and TRBJ1-5; D is unclear. With 0 bases removed from V and 0 bases from J, the gap between germline ends came to 6 bases. There are 15 residues in the CDR3. The germline V gene encodes CDR1 SGHTA and CDR2 FQGNSA. CDR3 bases: TGTGCCAGCAGCTTAGCGGGCACTAGCAATCAGCCCCAGCATTTT. This codes for CASSLAGTSNQPQHF.

The rearrangement uses TRBV4-1 and TRBJ2-7; D possibly matches TRBD1 or TRBD2 (6 bases each). The CDR3 length is 18 residues. Between the trimmed V and J ends, which lost 4 bases and 2 bases, there was a span of 24 bases. Germline V lookup: CDR1 MGHRA, CDR2 YSYEKL. CDR3 nucleotides: TGCGCCAGCAGCCCCCGTCTGGAAGCTCTCGGGGGCGCCTACGAGCAGTACTTC. Translated: CASSPRLEALGGAYEQYF.

The genes are TRBV7-9 and TRBJ2-2, with D perhaps matching TRBD1 (5 bases). The CDR3 runs to 13 residues. Germline V CDR1 and CDR2: SEHNR, FQNEAQ (reference sequence). The V end lost 4 bases, the J end lost 6 bases, and 9 bases lay between the germline ends. The CDR3 DNA is TGTGCCAGCAGCTACACAGGTCCCGGGGAGCTGTTTTTT. This translates into CASSYTGPGELFF.

Of note for this clone: The identical CDR3 is also encoded by other nucleotide sequences in the sample. The rearrangement joins TRBV5-1 to TRBJ1-1; 9 bases map to TRBD1. Unmatched junction bases numbered 4, after V lost 4 bases and J lost 6 bases. Germline CDR1 SGHRS, CDR2 YFSETQ. This CDR3 has 13 residues. CDR3 coding DNA: TGCGCCAGCAGCCCGGGACAGGGCGCTGAAGCTTTCTTT. It is translated as CASSPGQGAEAFF.

This chain connects TRBV2 to TRBJ2-5, with TRBD1 matching over 9 bases. In germline, CDR1 is SNHLY, CDR2 FYNNEI. The CDR3 totals 15 residues. The V segment lost 4 bases and the J segment 4 bases; nucleotides outside the gene matches: 7. The CDR3 bases are TGTGCCAGCAGTGGTGGGACAGGGCGTCGAGAGACCCAGTACTTC. Residues: CASSGGTGRRETQYF. Variable domain in full (rest from reference TRBV2 and TRBJ2-5): EPEVTQTPSHQVTQMGQEVILRCVPISNHLYFYWYRQILGQKVEFLVSFYNNEISEKSEIFDDQFSVERPDGSNFTLKIRSTKLEDSAMYFCASSGGTGRRETQYFGPGTRLLVL.

The CDR3 protein is CAWKTGDQETQYF. The CDR3 DNA follows: TGTGCCTGGAAAACGGGGGACCAAGAGACCCAGTACTTC. The rearrangement links TRBV30 to TRBJ2-5; D possibly corresponds to TRBD2 (6 bases). The V end lost 4 bases, the J end lost 0 bases, and 9 bases lay between the germline ends. The CDR3 runs to 13 residues. The germline V gene encodes CDR1 GTSNPN and CDR2 SVGIG (reference sequence). Together with reference TRBV30 and TRBJ2-5, the CDR3 gives the full variable domain: SQTIHQWPATLVQPVGSPLSLECTVEGTSNPNLYWYRQAAGRGLQLLFYSVGIGQISSEVPQNLSASRPQDRQFILSSKKLLLSDSGFYLCAWKTGDQETQYFGPGTRLLVL.

This clone was picked up a small number of times. The chain has TRBV6-5 and TRBJ1-6, with D perhaps matching TRBD1 (5 bases). Germline assignment: CDR1 MNHEY and CDR2 SVGAGI. Trimming took off 4 bases at V and 9 bases at J, with 10 bases between the two ends. This CDR3 is built from 13 residues. CDR3: CASSSGFTSPLHF. In nucleotides, the CDR3 is TGTGCCAGCAGTTCAGGGTTCACTTCACCCCTCCACTTT.

This clone has only a few counts. The chain couples TRBV10-3 to TRBJ1-2; D gene ambiguous. The CDR3 spans 12 residues. Germline lookup yields CDR1 ENHRY and CDR2 SYGVKD. The V and J ends lost 6 bases and 8 bases respectively, with 13 bases between them. CDR3 loop: CAIRAYREGYTF. In DNA form, the CDR3 reads TGTGCCATCAGAGCCTATAGGGAAGGCTACACCTTC.

The chain links TRBV11-2 to TRBJ2-3, with D possibly matching TRBD1 (6 bases). V shed 4 bases and J shed 1 base, with 9 bases lying between them. Germline CDR1 reads SGHAT; CDR2 reads FQNNGV. The CDR3 runs to 14 residues. The CDR3 sequence: CASSWGHGTDTQYF. The CDR3 bases are TGTGCCAGCAGCTGGGGACATGGCACAGATACGCAGTATTTT.

This clone was seen a single time. The chain joins TRBV7-8 to TRBJ2-3; 7 positions agree with TRBD2. The J segment lost 0 bases and the V segment lost 2 bases, leaving 8 bases of the junction unmatched. In germline, CDR1 is SGHVS, CDR2 FQNEAQ. This CDR3 has 17 amino acids. CDR3 DNA: TGTGCCAGCAGCTTACAGAGCGGGGTTATTAGCACAGATACGCAGTATTTT. Translation gives CASSLQSGVISTDTQYF.

This clone was seen once. The V call is TRBV16, the J call TRBJ1-6; tentatively, D is TRBD1 (6 bases). V lost 1 base to trimming and J lost 0 bases, with 16 bases between them. Germline V gene sequence: CDR1 KGHSY, CDR2 FQNENV. This CDR3 has 19 residues. The CDR3 loop reads CASSQWWAGASSYNSPLHF. In DNA, the CDR3 is TGTGCCAGCAGCCAATGGTGGGCAGGGGCGAGCTCCTATAATTCACCCCTCCACTTT.

The chain carries TRBV28 and TRBJ1-5; the D gene is possibly TRBD1 (5 bases). The CDR3 is made up of 14 amino acids. V lost 6 bases, J lost 3 bases, and 12 bases lay in between. Germline V CDR1 and CDR2: MDHEN, SYDVKM. The CDR3, as DNA: TGTGCCAGCAGCATAGGGGTTGACAATCAGCCCCAGCATTTT. It encodes CASSIGVDNQPQHF. The full variable domain, its missing parts supplied by reference TRBV28 and TRBJ1-5, is DVKVTQSSRYLVKRTGEKVFLECVQDMDHENMFWYRQDPGLGLRLIYFSYDVKMKEKGDIPEGYSVSREKKERFSLILESASTNQTSMYLCASSIGVDNQPQHFGDGTRLSIL.

Comment on this clone: The same CDR3 is also encoded by other DNA sequences in this sample. V is TRBV18 and J is TRBJ2-7; D is unresolved. Trimming pared 1 base from V and 5 bases from J, leaving 9 bases between. The V gene's germline CDR1 is KGHSH and CDR2 LQKENI. The CDR3 is made up of 13 amino acids. Written as DNA, the CDR3 is TGTGCCAGCTCACCACTGTGGGGTGACGAGCAGTACTTC. Its translation is CASSPLWGDEQYF.

The J gene is TRBJ2-3, the V gene TRBV30; tentatively, D is TRBD1 (5 bases). Germline V gene sequence: CDR1 GTSNPN, CDR2 SVGIG (reference sequence). V lost 4 bases, J lost 1 base, and 15 bases lay in between. The CDR3 covers 15 residues. In nucleotides, the CDR3 is TGTGCCTGGAAAGGTGTGCAGGGTCGCACAGATACGCAGTATTTT. It is translated as CAWKGVQGRTDTQYF.

The rearrangement joins TRBV5-8 to TRBJ2-6, with D unclear. CDR1 is SGHTS and CDR2 is YDEGEE in the germline V gene. This CDR3 comprises 15 residues. The V and J ends lost 2 bases and 2 bases respectively, with 8 bases between them. The DNA for the CDR3 is TGTGCCAGCAGCTTAACGTCAACTGGGGCCAACGTCCTGACTTTC. Translated, it gives CASSLTSTGANVLTF.